Ten or more counts support the clone carrying this T cell receptor beta chain. Its specificity is unknown. Via MiXCR, TCRdb re-called the PCR reads. The table lists about 16,000 clones, roughly 25% of them singletons. Deletions cut 4 bases from V and 0 bases from J, with 13 bases between. The CDR3 is made up of 15 amino acids. The germline gives CDR1 LGHDT, CDR2 YNNKEL (reference sequence). Every patient was untreated before thyroid surgery. This entry belongs to a study of metastatic and nonmetastatic thyroid tumors. General study results and limits: It was reportedly found that TCR beta diversity was significantly higher in malignant thyroid tumors than in benign nodules, a difference seen in both blood and tumor samples.

The sequence was collected from a male donor with papillary thyroid cancer or a benign thyroid nodule (not recorded which). Some clones in this sample may be carry-over from other donors' samples. Sequenced input: blood. The chain has TRBV3-1 and TRBJ2-7; D is undetermined. The CDR3: CASSLSLVSSYEQYF. CDR3 nucleotides: TGTGCCAGCAGCCTTTCGCTGGTGTCCTCCTACGAGCAGTACTTC.